Given below is one T cell receptor (beta chain) in context. TCRdb redid the calling of the RACE reads with MiXCR, one entry per CDR3 protein. The profile shows some 97,000 distinct CDR3 sequences, around a quarter of them singletons. The time point here: patch test 3, about 24 weeks after DPC sensitization. The treatment was: therapeutic diphenylcyclopropenone sensitization with weekly scalp DPC. Blood sampling preceded each patch test application. The data belong to a study of human T cells and chemical hapten exposure. On the study more broadly: How much TCR each sample yielded varied, mostly because pooled library volumes differed slightly.

V shed 4 bases, J shed 3 bases, and the junction held 9 bases outside the gene matches. In germline, CDR1 is DFQATT, CDR2 SNEGSKA (reference sequence). This CDR3 comprises 15 residues. The J gene is TRBJ2-1, the V gene TRBV20-1, with 7 bases aligning to TRBD1. The receptor comes from a man aged 35-49 years with alopecia areata. Some clones in this sample may be carry-over from other donors' samples. The specimen comprised whole blood, sampled in connection with sensitization to the hapten diphenylcyclopropenone (DPC). As DNA, the CDR3 is TGCAGTGCTAAAGAACCGGGACAGAGCTACAATGAGCAGTTCTTC. As protein: CSAKEPGQSYNEQFF.